These 8 T cell receptor beta chains originate from one sample sequenced in a study of T cell responses to AZD1222 COVID-19 vaccine. TCRdb's table, derived via immunoSEQ multiplex PCR, lists solely in-frame clones and lacks some. The sample includes some 95,000 clones, 85% to 90% of them seen just once. The source material was peripheral blood, sampled on day 0 of AZD1222 vaccination. The source of these receptors is an adult in good health.

CDR3 protein: CASSYDAHQPQHF. The CDR3 DNA reads TGTGCCAGCAGTTACGACGCCCATCAGCCCCAGCATTTT. The V gene is TRBV6-5, the J gene TRBJ1-5; D remains ambiguous. Germline CDR1 is MNHEY and CDR2 is SVGAGI. The V and J ends lost 2 bases and 5 bases respectively, with 7 bases between them. This CDR3 is built from 13 residues.

The rearrangement uses TRBV6-5 and TRBJ2-7, with no clear D. CDR3 length: 13 amino acids. Germline loops: CDR1 MNHEY, CDR2 SVGAGI. V lost 4 bases, J lost 4 bases, and 11 bases lay in between. The CDR3 spells CASSFLRFYEQYF. The CDR3 DNA sequence: TGTGCCAGCAGTTTCCTCAGGTTTTACGAGCAGTACTTC.

This chain links TRBV12-5 with TRBJ1-2, with TRBD1 as a possible D gene (5 bases). Trimming pared 6 bases from V and 3 bases from J, leaving 11 bases between. The CDR3 spans 13 residues. Germline loops: CDR1 LGHNT, CDR2 FRNRAP. CDR3 sequence reads: CASGILGDYGYTF. The DNA for the CDR3 is TGTGCTAGTGGGATCTTGGGGGACTATGGCTACACCTTC.

The chain uses TRBV5-1 and TRBJ2-5; no clear D gene. The V end lost 3 bases, the J end lost 5 bases, and 5 bases lay between the germline ends. Germline V gene lookup returns CDR1 SGHRS and CDR2 YFSETQ. The CDR3 loop spans 11 amino acids. The CDR3 DNA reads as TGCGCCAGCAGCTACGGGGAGACCCAGTACTTC. Its protein product is CASSYGETQYF.

This clone was observed a single time. The V and J genes are TRBV6-6 and TRBJ1-4; D is perhaps TRBD1 (6 bases). V was shortened by 0 bases and J by 7 bases, with 12 bases between the two germline ends. Germline V lookup: CDR1 MNHNY, CDR2 SVGAGI (reference sequence). The CDR3 consists of 15 residues. The CDR3: CASSYSSRGGEKLFF. The CDR3 DNA follows: TGTGCCAGCAGTTACTCGAGCAGGGGAGGTGAAAAACTGTTTTTT.

The chain uses TRBV5-1 and TRBJ1-1; D not resolved. Trimming left V 4 bases short and J 0 bases short, with 10 bases between. Germline V gives CDR1 SGHRS, CDR2 YFSETQ. This CDR3 is 14 amino acids long. The CDR3 DNA reads as TGCGCCAGCAGCCCAGGAGACATGAACACTGAAGCTTTCTTT. This encodes CASSPGDMNTEAFF.

The chain has TRBV19 and TRBJ1-2; 10 bases are a match to TRBD1. V was clipped by 5 bases and J by 1 base; unmatched bases: 10. The germline V gene has CDR1 LNHDA and CDR2 SQIVND (reference sequence). This CDR3 region has 17 residues. The DNA of the CDR3 is TGTGCCAGTAGTTTTATGACAGGGGGCCGGGGTAACTATGGCTACACCTTC. It codes for CASSFMTGGRGNYGYTF.

This rearrangement joins TRBV7-9 to TRBJ1-2; weak D call: TRBD1 (5 bases). The CDR3 spans 10 residues. The germline gives CDR1 SEHNR, CDR2 FQNEAQ (reference sequence). V lost 3 bases and J 12 bases, leaving 8 bases between the germline ends. The CDR3 here is CASSLGGNTF. CDR3 coding DNA: TGTGCCAGCAGCTTGGGGGGGAACACCTTC.